The 12 T cell receptor beta chains given below trace back to one sample, sequenced in a study of molecular identifiers for immune sequencing clone quantification. One entry per CDR3 protein, called by TCRdb with MiXCR from the PCR reads. The sample shows 460,000 or so distinct CDR3 sequences, roughly 24% of them seen only once. The sample taken for sequencing was naive CD8+ T cells from blood, with Jurkat cell RNA spiked in. Sample subset: FACS-sorted CD8+CD4-CCR7+CD45RA+ naive T cells. Every receptor here comes from a human donor in good health. Some libraries in this study had Jurkat cell RNA spiked in.

There are a few counts of this clonotype. The chain carries TRBV27 and TRBJ2-3; TRBD2 is a possible D gene (5 bases). Germline CDR1 MNHEY, CDR2 SMNVEV (reference sequence). The length of the CDR3 is 15 residues. Trimming took 6 bases from V and 0 from J, leaving 13 bases between them. DNA for the CDR3: TGTGCCAGCAGCTTAGCGTGGAGTAGCACAGATACGCAGTATTTT. It encodes CASSLAWSSTDTQYF.

The table lists this clonotype with many counts. The chain carries TRBV6-5 and TRBJ2-7; TRBD1 agrees at 9 bases. This CDR3 has 15 residues. CDR1 and CDR2 from the germline V gene are MNHEY and SVGAGI. After removal of 2 bases from V and 4 bases from J, the junction contained 6 bases not matched to a gene. DNA for the CDR3: TGTGCCAGCAGTTACGAGGAGGGACAGGGTTACGAGCAGTACTTC. Amino acid sequence: CASSYEEGQGYEQYF.

Note on this clonotype: The junction differs from germline at one of its ends, possibly a read error. The chain recombines TRBV30 with TRBJ2-2; D unresolved. Germline lookup yields CDR1 GTSNPN and CDR2 SVGIG (reference sequence). There are 13 residues in the CDR3. The CDR3 region is CAWRHTNTVELFF. CDR3 DNA: TGTGCCTGGAGACACACTAACACCGTGGAGCTGTTTTTT.

CDR3 nucleotides: TGTGCCAGCAAAGATTGGGACTATGGCTACACCTTC. As protein: CASKDWDYGYTF. This chain connects TRBV2 to TRBJ1-2; D call uncertain. V was cut by 7 bases and J by 3 bases, with 9 bases left in between. Per germline, CDR1 SNHLY and CDR2 FYNNEI. This CDR3 has 12 residues.

The genes are TRBV12-5 and TRBJ1-1; D gene uncertain. The CDR3 length is 12 residues. Trimming left V 7 bases short and J 3 bases short, with 9 bases between. CDR1 is LGHNT and CDR2 is FRNRAP in the germline V gene. In DNA form, the CDR3 reads TGTGCTAGTGACAAAGAGTACACTGAAGCTTTCTTT. It is translated as CASDKEYTEAFF.

In regard to this clonotype: A much larger clone sits a single nucleotide away, making a read error possible. The V call is TRBV19, the J call TRBJ2-5; maybe TRBD1 (5 bases). Germline V gene lookup returns CDR1 LNHDA and CDR2 SQIVND (reference sequence). The CDR3 has 13 amino acids. The V end lost 5 bases, the J end lost 2 bases, and 9 bases lay between the germline ends. CDR3 in amino acids: CASSGHNQETQYF. DNA of the CDR3: TGTGCCAGTAGTGGACACAATCAAGAGACCCAGTACTTC.

In this sample, this clonotype turned up many times. CDR3: CASSLTQGAVVAEAFF. CDR3 DNA sequence: TGCGCCAGCAGCTTGACACAGGGGGCCGTCGTCGCTGAAGCTTTCTTT. The chain links TRBV5-1 to TRBJ1-1, with 9 bases lining up with TRBD1. The CDR3 is made up of 16 amino acids. Germline CDR1 reads SGHRS; CDR2 reads YFSETQ. The ends lost 1 base at V and 6 bases at J; junction bases unmatched: 10.

This clonotype was observed a handful of times. This chain uses TRBV5-6 with TRBJ2-1; possible D gene TRBD2, 6 bases. CDR1 is SGHDT, CDR2 YYEEEE, per germline. With 4 bases removed from V and 7 bases from J, the gap between germline ends came to 12 bases. This CDR3 is 13 amino acids long. The CDR3 reads CASSGTPPNEQFF. CDR3 sequence (DNA): TGTGCCAGCAGCGGGACTCCGCCGAATGAGCAGTTCTTC.

The gene calls are TRBV3-1 and TRBJ2-5, with 9 bases matching TRBD1. This CDR3 spans 15 amino acids. V lost 0 bases, J lost 5 bases, and 4 bases stayed unmatched. CDR1 and CDR2 from the germline V gene are LGHDT and YNNKEL (reference sequence). The CDR3 DNA reads as TGTGCCAGCAGCCAAGAGGGACAGGGCCTCGAGACCCAGTACTTC. Its protein product is CASSQEGQGLETQYF.

The chain links TRBV5-6 to TRBJ2-5, with TRBD2 matching 8 bases. The CDR3 consists of 16 residues. Germline CDR1 SGHDT, CDR2 YYEEEE. V dropped 0 bases and J dropped 9; count of bases not matched to a gene: 13. DNA for the CDR3: TGTGCCAGCAGCTTGGAGGTAACGGGGGGGTCCTGGGCCCAGTACTTC. It encodes CASSLEVTGGSWAQYF.

This clonotype was observed once. A read error may produce the germline difference seen at one junction end. The J gene is TRBJ1-1, the V gene TRBV2; the match to TRBD1 covers 7 bases. The CDR3 extends over 14 amino acids. Per germline, CDR1 SNHLY and CDR2 FYNNEI. The CDR3 nucleotides are TGTGCGAGCACCACAGGGGAGGGGATCACTGAAGCTTTCTTT. This sequence encodes CASTTGEGITEAFF.

This clonotype was seen many times. V gene TRBV28 combines with J gene TRBJ1-4; tentatively, D is TRBD1 (5 bases). The germline gives CDR1 MDHEN, CDR2 SYDVKM. With 5 bases removed from V and 5 bases from J, the gap between germline ends came to 12 bases. The CDR3 has 14 amino acids. The CDR3 DNA is TGTGCCAGCAGTGCGGGACTGAAGAATGAAAAACTGTTTTTT. Its translation: CASSAGLKNEKLFF.